The rows below give T cell receptor beta chains drawn from one sample of a study of blood T cell repertoires in COVID-19. Some clones are missing from TCRdb's copy, which holds only in-frame ones; the method was immunoSEQ multiplex PCR. There are hundreds of thousands of clones in the sample; approximately 85% occur only once, and roughly 4.6% lies in the top ten. The sample comprised peripheral blood. The receptors derive from a man aged 50 to 59 with COVID-19, enrolled during active disease. CDR3s include the opening cysteine and the closing phenylalanine or tryptophan. A D gene is named only where the DNA matches it firmly. The size of a clone is reported for some rows only, either as once, few or many, or as a class for expanded clones.

v_gene,d_gene,j_gene,abundance,CDR3aa,CDR3nt
TRBV7-3,TRBD2,TRBJ2-3,NA,CASSSSGDTQYF,TGTGCCAGCAGCTCTAGCGGGGATACGCAGTATTTT
TRBV7-2,NA,TRBJ1-5,NA,CASSLGPNNQPQHF,TGTGCCAGCAGCTTAGGGCCGAATAATCAGCCCCAGCATTTT
TRBV27,NA,TRBJ2-7,once,CASSLSARVYEQYF,TGTGCCAGCAGTTTATCTGCCAGGGTCTACGAGCAGTACTTC
TRBV6-6,TRBD1,TRBJ1-3,NA,CASSWDRASGNTIYF,TGTGCCAGCAGTTGGGACAGGGCGTCTGGAAACACCATATATTTT
TRBV5-8,NA,TRBJ1-5,NA,CASRPQGGQPQHF,TGTGCCAGCAGACCACAGGGTGGTCAGCCCCAGCATTTT
TRBV21-1,NA,TRBJ1-2,NA,CASSKTQRWDRGNYGYTF,TGTGCCAGCAGCAAAACGCAACGCTGGGACAGGGGAAACTATGGCTACACCTTC
TRBV6-2/TRBV6-3,NA,TRBJ1-3,NA,CASSYSRERSGNTIYF,TGTGCCAGCAGTTACTCGCGGGAGCGCTCTGGAAACACCATATATTTT
TRBV30,NA,TRBJ2-5,NA,CAWSWRDQETQYF,TGTGCCTGGAGTTGGAGGGACCAAGAGACCCAGTACTTC
TRBV27,NA,TRBJ1-6,NA,CASRLTGLSSPLHF,TGTGCCAGCAGATTAACAGGCCTAAGTTCACCCCTCCACTTT
TRBV5-6,NA,TRBJ1-1,NA,CASSLALDRDTEAFF,TGTGCCAGCAGCTTGGCCCTGGACAGAGACACTGAAGCTTTCTTT
TRBV5-1,NA,TRBJ1-1,NA,CASSSGVLNTEAFF,TGCGCCAGCAGCTCCGGGGTCTTGAACACTGAAGCTTTCTTT
TRBV7-9,TRBD1,TRBJ2-7,NA,CASSLEGTGGAEQYF,TGTGCCAGCAGCTTAGAAGGGACAGGGGGCGCCGAGCAGTACTTC
TRBV29-1,TRBD1,TRBJ1-5,NA,CSAKLTTGGNQPQHF,TGCAGCGCCAAACTAACGACAGGGGGAAATCAGCCCCAGCATTTT
TRBV4-1,NA,TRBJ2-7,NA,CASSQAGLPGIYEQYF,TGCGCCAGCAGCCAAGCCGGACTCCCCGGGATTTACGAGCAGTACTTC
TRBV11-2,NA,TRBJ1-3,NA,CASSLENSRTSGNTIYF,TGTGCCAGCAGCTTAGAGAACAGCCGAACCTCTGGAAACACCATATATTTT
TRBV29-1,TRBD1,TRBJ2-5,NA,CSVEPGQGETQYF,TGCAGCGTTGAACCCGGACAGGGAGAGACCCAGTACTTC
TRBV4-1,NA,TRBJ2-5,NA,CASSLRVSQETQYF,TGCGCCAGCAGCCTCAGGGTTAGTCAAGAGACCCAGTACTTC
TRBV5-4,NA,TRBJ1-1,NA,CASVGPGTEAFF,TGTGCCAGCGTGGGTCCGGGCACTGAAGCTTTCTTT
TRBV5-6,NA,TRBJ1-1,NA,CASKAGGGPNTEAFF,TGTGCCAGCAAAGCAGGTGGGGGCCCGAACACTGAAGCTTTCTTT
TRBV6-1,TRBD1,TRBJ1-5,NA,CASSDGQGSNQPQHF,TGTGCCAGCAGTGATGGACAGGGTAGCAATCAGCCCCAGCATTTT
TRBV19,TRBD1,TRBJ1-2,NA,CASRPPGQSNYGYTF,TGTGCCAGCAGACCCCCGGGACAGAGTAACTATGGCTACACCTTC
TRBV6-5,NA,TRBJ2-7,NA,CASSRHEQGYEQYF,TGTGCCAGCAGTAGACATGAACAGGGCTACGAGCAGTACTTC
TRBV2,NA,TRBJ1-6,NA,CASSGGHTGNSPLHF,TGTGCCAGCAGTGGAGGACATACAGGGAATTCACCCCTCCACTTT
TRBV29-1,TRBD1,TRBJ1-3,NA,CSVGTASGNTIYF,TGCAGCGTCGGGACAGCCTCTGGAAACACCATATATTTT
TRBV15,TRBD1,TRBJ2-1,few,CATSRAGTGAYNEQFF,TGTGCCACCAGCAGAGCCGGGACAGGGGCCTACAATGAGCAGTTCTTC
TRBV23-1,TRBD1,TRBJ1-6,few,CASRPDRGRVGSPLHF,TGCGCCAGCAGACCGGACAGGGGGCGCGTAGGATCACCCCTCCACTTT
TRBV7-9,TRBD1,TRBJ2-6,NA,CASSLAGTGRSGANVLTF,TGTGCCAGCAGCTTAGCCGGGACAGGACGATCTGGGGCCAACGTCCTGACTTTC
TRBV7-9,TRBD2,TRBJ2-7,NA,CASSLESGGPGSEQYF,TGTGCCAGCAGCTTAGAGAGCGGGGGGCCGGGGAGCGAGCAGTACTTC
TRBV6-5,NA,TRBJ2-1,NA,CASSHNNEQFF,TGTGCCAGCAGCCACAACAATGAGCAGTTCTTC
TRBV19,TRBD1,TRBJ1-4,NA,CASSGTANEKLFF,TGTGCCAGTAGCGGGACAGCTAATGAAAAACTGTTTTTT
TRBV7-9,TRBD1,TRBJ1-4,NA,CASRDRDSDATNEKLFF,TGTGCCAGCAGAGACCGGGACAGCGATGCAACTAATGAAAAACTGTTTTTT
TRBV5-1,NA,TRBJ2-2,NA,CASSLTQTNTGELFF,TGCGCCAGCAGCTTGACTCAAACGAACACCGGGGAGCTGTTTTTT
TRBV5-1,TRBD1,TRBJ2-2,NA,CASSLVDPGQGGSGELFF,TGCGCCAGCAGCTTGGTTGACCCGGGACAGGGCGGTTCCGGGGAGCTGTTTTTT
TRBV5-1,NA,TRBJ2-1,NA,CASTASGTTYNEQFF,TGCGCCAGCACTGCTTCGGGGACAACATACAATGAGCAGTTCTTC
TRBV7-2,NA,TRBJ2-5,NA,CASSLVASGQRTQYF,TGTGCCAGCAGCTTAGTCGCTAGCGGACAGAGGACCCAGTACTTC
TRBV9,TRBD1,TRBJ2-5,NA,CASSTLTGQQETQYF,TGTGCCAGCAGCACCCTGACAGGGCAACAAGAGACCCAGTACTTC
TRBV7-2,TRBD1,TRBJ2-7,NA,CASSLAGTGPYEQYF,TGTGCCAGCAGCTTAGCCGGGACAGGGCCCTACGAGCAGTACTTC
TRBV28,TRBD1,TRBJ1-3,NA,CASSQHQGVGNTIYF,TGTGCCAGCAGCCAACACCAGGGGGTTGGAAACACCATATATTTT
TRBV5-8,TRBD1,TRBJ1-1,once,CASSLGQGKAFF,TGTGCCAGCAGCCTGGGACAGGGCAAAGCTTTCTTT
TRBV6-5,NA,TRBJ1-2,once,CASSYSFQGTNYGYTF,TGTGCCAGCAGTTACTCTTTCCAGGGGACTAACTATGGCTACACCTTC
TRBV7-2,TRBD2,TRBJ2-7,NA,CASSFSSGGAWEQYF,TGTGCCAGCAGCTTCTCGAGCGGGGGGGCTTGGGAGCAGTACTTC
TRBV4-3,TRBD1,TRBJ2-5,NA,CASSQDRSQGAETQYF,TGCGCCAGCAGCCAAGATAGGTCACAGGGGGCCGAGACCCAGTACTTC
TRBV30,NA,TRBJ2-7,NA,CAWATGQLEDEQYF,TGTGCCTGGGCGACCGGACAGCTTGAAGACGAGCAGTACTTC
TRBV6-5,TRBD1,TRBJ1-5,NA,CASNLDRGSNQPQHF,TGTGCCAGCAATCTGGACAGGGGTAGCAATCAGCCCCAGCATTTT
TRBV7-2,NA,TRBJ2-1,NA,CASSALGRYNEQFF,TGTGCCAGCAGCGCACTGGGCCGCTACAATGAGCAGTTCTTC
TRBV5-5,NA,TRBJ2-7,NA,CASSRGRDRSYEQYF,TGTGCCAGCAGCCGCGGGCGGGACCGCTCCTACGAGCAGTACTTC
TRBV18,NA,TRBJ2-3,once,CASSPPNANRVDTQYF,TGTGCCAGCTCACCCCCCAATGCTAACAGGGTGGATACGCAGTATTTT
TRBV6-5,NA,TRBJ2-5,NA,CASSYRVMETQYF,TGTGCCAGCAGTTATCGGGTGATGGAGACCCAGTACTTC